This T cell receptor (beta chain) was profiled in a study of blood T cell repertoires in COVID-19. Sequencing was performed with immunoSEQ multiplex PCR; in TCRdb, only in-frame clones are kept and a portion is missing. Of some 250,000 clones listed, just under 85% were seen once; the top ten hold approximately 9.4%. The CDR3 runs to 17 residues. In germline, CDR1 is MDHEN, CDR2 SYDVKM. V was clipped by 4 bases and J by 2 bases; unmatched bases: 8. The source material was peripheral blood. This chain joins TRBV28 and TRBJ1-5; 10 bases align to TRBD1. The TCR was taken from a woman at least 80 years old with acute or convalescent COVID-19. The CDR3 here is CASSSSSGTGGNQPQHF. CDR3 in DNA: TGTGCCAGCAGTTCGTCCTCCGGGACAGGGGGCAATCAGCCCCAGCATTTT.